A selection of T cell receptor beta chains follows, all from one sample in a study of vaccination effects on CD4 cells after COVID-19. Their target antigens are unknown. TCRdb keeps only in-frame clones here, not all; method: immunoSEQ multiplex PCR. The sample lists about 63,000 clones, over 70% occurring once. The specimen was CD4+ T cells from PBMCs cultured with HCoV-OC43 spike peptides, collected before COVID-19 vaccination. The receptors come from a human donor who received a COVID-19 vaccine. CDR3s include the opening cysteine and the closing phenylalanine or tryptophan. The order of the fields is J gene, V gene, D gene, clone size, CDR3 protein, CDR3 DNA. D genes are given only for firm matches. Some rows mark clone size as missing; the rest say once, few, many or name a class of expanded clone.

TRBJ1-6	TRBV27	NA	few	CASTRKVGAYNSPLHF	TGTGCCAGCACCAGAAAGGTTGGTGCCTATAATTCACCCCTCCACTTT
TRBJ2-2	TRBV2	NA	NA	CASRLQGVQAGELFF	TGTGCCAGCAGACTTCAGGGTGTACAGGCCGGGGAGCTGTTTTTT
TRBJ1-2	TRBV5-1	NA	NA	CASSLAITEVDGYTF	TGCGCCAGCAGCTTGGCCATTACAGAAGTAGATGGCTACACCTTC
TRBJ1-6	TRBV7-6	TRBD1	NA	CASSPRTGSDSPLHF	TGTGCCAGCAGCCCAAGGACAGGGAGCGATTCACCCCTCCACTTT
TRBJ1-1	TRBV6-5	NA	few	CASTVMDSHEAFF	TGTGCCAGCACCGTCATGGATTCCCATGAAGCTTTCTTT
TRBJ1-4	TRBV28	TRBD1	NA	CASSLRQGGEKLFF	TGTGCCAGCAGTTTACGACAGGGGGGTGAAAAACTGTTTTTT
TRBJ1-2	TRBV30	NA	NA	CAWSVAQNYGYTF	TGTGCCTGGAGTGTCGCACAGAACTATGGCTACACCTTC
TRBJ2-1	TRBV20-1	NA	NA	CSAQRGSEQFF	TGCAGTGCTCAAAGGGGGTCTGAGCAGTTCTTC
TRBJ2-3	TRBV3-1/TRBV3-2	TRBD2	NA	CASSQDRGGTLSTDTQYF	TGTGCCAGCAGCCAGGACCGGGGGGGAACGCTTAGCACAGATACGCAGTATTTT
TRBJ2-3	TRBV29-1	NA	NA	CSVDEGTDTQYF	TGCAGCGTTGATGAGGGGACGGATACGCAGTATTTT
TRBJ1-5	TRBV20-1	TRBD1	few	CSASNRGGQPQHF	TGCAGTGCCAGTAACAGGGGTGGTCAGCCCCAGCATTTT
TRBJ2-2	TRBV19	TRBD1	NA	CATTSGTGLNTGELFF	TGTGCCACCACATCCGGGACAGGGTTGAACACCGGGGAGCTGTTTTTT
TRBJ1-2	TRBV3-1/TRBV3-2	NA	NA	CASSQVAGEGYTF	TGTGCCAGCAGCCAAGTGGCCGGCGAGGGCTACACCTTC
TRBJ2-3	TRBV5-1	TRBD2	NA	CASSLSSGADTQYF	TGCGCCAGCAGCTTGTCTAGCGGGGCAGATACGCAGTATTTT
TRBJ2-5	TRBV7-2	TRBD2	NA	CASSSGLAGVTFRGETQYF	TGTGCCAGCAGCTCGGGACTAGCGGGGGTCACGTTCAGGGGGGAGACCCAGTACTTC
TRBJ1-3	TRBV12-5	NA	NA	CASGLVQPGEDHTIYF	TGTGCTAGTGGTTTGGTACAGCCGGGAGAGGACCACACCATATATTTT
TRBJ1-3	TRBV6-7	NA	NA	CATLPQAASSGNTIYF	TGTGCCACTCTCCCACAGGCCGCGAGCTCTGGAAACACCATATATTTT
TRBJ1-2	TRBV7-2	NA	NA	CASSLGGAGANYGYTF	TGTGCCAGCAGCTTAGGCGGGGCGGGAGCTAACTATGGCTACACCTTC
TRBJ1-4	TRBV7-8	NA	once	CASSPLTVNEKLFF	TGTGCCAGCAGCCCACTCACCGTTAATGAAAAACTGTTTTTT
TRBJ1-6	TRBV2	NA	NA	CASSSDTYNSPLHF	TGTGCCAGCAGTTCGGACACGTATAATTCACCCCTCCACTTT
TRBJ2-5	TRBV3-1/TRBV3-2	TRBD1	NA	CASSHGTGGETQYF	TGTGCCAGCAGCCATGGGACAGGGGGTGAGACCCAGTACTTC
TRBJ2-3	TRBV5-1	TRBD1	NA	CASSNPGGSGDTQYF	TGCGCCAGCAGCAATCCAGGGGGCTCAGGGGATACGCAGTATTTT
TRBJ2-2	TRBV12-5	NA	NA	CASGLVLGGRTTGELFF	TGTGCTAGTGGTTTGGTACTGGGCGGCAGAACCACCGGGGAGCTGTTTTTT
TRBJ2-1	TRBV7-3	NA	NA	CASSLIGRNEQFF	TGTGCCAGCAGCTTGATAGGGCGGAATGAGCAGTTCTTC
TRBJ1-6	TRBV5-5	NA	NA	CASSSGVRGSLHF	TGTGCCAGCAGCTCGGGGGTCCGGGGGAGCCTCCACTTT
TRBJ2-1	TRBV5-1	TRBD2	once	CASSHQSGGALGEQFF	TGCGCCAGCAGCCATCAAAGCGGGGGGGCCCTCGGTGAGCAGTTCTTC
TRBJ1-4	TRBV5-5	NA	NA	CASSPAGGNEKLFF	TGTGCCAGCAGCCCGGCGGGCGGGAATGAAAAACTGTTTTTT
TRBJ1-1	TRBV5-1	NA	few	CASSLVGEGGTEAFF	TGCGCCAGCAGCTTGGTCGGGGAGGGTGGAACTGAAGCTTTCTTT
TRBJ2-3	TRBV18	NA	once	CASSPPQRARTDTQYF	TGTGCCAGCTCACCACCCCAGCGGGCTCGCACAGATACGCAGTATTTT
TRBJ2-5	TRBV18	NA	NA	CASSQTEYQETQYF	TGTGCCAGCTCGCAGACAGAGTACCAAGAGACCCAGTACTTC
TRBJ1-2	TRBV10-1	TRBD1	NA	CASPDRVYGYTF	TGCGCCAGCCCCGACAGGGTCTATGGCTACACCTTC
TRBJ2-1	TRBV5-1	TRBD1	NA	CASSFQGGQGYNEQFF	TGCGCCAGCAGCTTCCAGGGGGGACAGGGCTACAATGAGCAGTTCTTC
TRBJ2-3	TRBV7-7	TRBD2	NA	CASSFRFSGGSGDTQYF	TGTGCCAGCAGCTTCAGATTTAGCGGGGGTTCTGGGGATACGCAGTATTTT
TRBJ1-6	TRBV5-3	TRBD1	few	CARRETGLGSPLHF	TGTGCCAGAAGGGAGACAGGGTTGGGTTCACCCCTCCACTTT
TRBJ1-5	TRBV6-5	NA	few	CASEPGGGNQPQHF	TGTGCCAGCGAGCCGGGCGGGGGCAATCAGCCCCAGCATTTT
TRBJ2-3	TRBV2	NA	NA	CASSTNDGSLGDTQYF	TGTGCCAGCAGTACTAACGACGGCTCGTTAGGTGATACGCAGTATTTT